This T cell receptor beta chain was recorded in a study of shared clonotypes between healthy human individuals. Study-level results: When compared with the clonotypes that were shared by all four sorted-subset donors, the non-shared clonotypes turned out to have lower generation probabilities. Only blood was sampled; tissue repertoires likely differ. Generally, estimated richness proved larger in naive subsets than it did in memory subsets.

This clone turned up a few times. The antigen is unknown. This CDR3 contains 15 residues. The germline V gene encodes CDR1 LNHNV and CDR2 YYDKDF (reference sequence). Trimming at V came to 6 bases and at J to 2 bases, leaving 9 bases not matched to a gene. Using immunoSEQ multiplex PCR, the repertoire was profiled, and TCRdb retains in-frame clones only, with some absent. The data show 900,000 to 1,200,000 clones, 70% to 80% seen once. Sequencing used memory CD4+ T cells from PBMCs. The sample's subset: CD45RA-negative fraction. This receptor was taken from a man aged 18 to 30 in good health. Some clones in this sample may be carry-over from other donors' samples. V gene TRBV15 combines with J gene TRBJ2-5; 7 nucleotides align to TRBD1. The CDR3 DNA follows: TGTGCCACCAGTTGGGACCGGGACAGACAAGAGACCCAGTACTTC. Its protein product is CATSWDRDRQETQYF.